These T cell receptor beta chains were read from a single sample in a study of vaccination and CD4 T cells after COVID-19. MiXCR, run by TCRdb on the PCR reads, gives a single entry per CDR3 protein. The sample consists of 20,000 to 25,000 distinct CDR3 sequences, about 60% of them appearing once. The sequenced sample was CD4+ T cells from blood, obtained before SARS-CoV-2 vaccination. The source is a human donor who had recovered from COVID-19. Each CDR3 is given with its conserved first and last residue. Fields, in order: V gene, clone size, D gene, J gene, CDR3 DNA, CDR3 protein. A D gene is named only where the DNA matches it firmly. Part of the rows lack a size; the others show once, few, many or a class for expanded clones.

V: TRBV20-1; size: few; D: .; J: TRBJ1-6; DNA: TGCAGTGCTGTAAGGACAGACATTAATTCACCCCTCCACTTT; CDR3: CSAVRTDINSPLHF
V: TRBV7-2; size: few; D: TRBD1; J: TRBJ1-1; DNA: TGTGCCAGCAGCATCGGACAGGCCCGTGAAGCTTTCTTT; CDR3: CASSIGQAREAFF
V: TRBV27; size: .; D: .; J: TRBJ1-5; DNA: TGTGCCAGCAGTTGGAACAGGGTCAATCAGCCCCAGCATTTT; CDR3: CASSWNRVNQPQHF
V: TRBV6-1; size: .; D: .; J: TRBJ2-5; DNA: TGTGCCAGCAACTCAGGGTTGGAGACCCAGTACTTC; CDR3: CASNSGLETQYF
V: TRBV7-8; size: .; D: .; J: TRBJ2-1; DNA: TGTGCCAGCAGGGGGGCAGGAAGGGTTGAGCAGTTCTTC; CDR3: CASRGAGRVEQFF
V: TRBV20-1; size: few; D: TRBD1; J: TRBJ2-3; DNA: TGCAGTGCTAGAGGAAGTGGACAGGGCTTTAGCACAGATACGCAGTATTTT; CDR3: CSARGSGQGFSTDTQYF
V: TRBV6-9; size: once; D: .; J: TRBJ1-5; DNA: TGTGCCAGCAGTTTCTCCAGGGACAATCAGCCCCAGCATTTT; CDR3: CASSFSRDNQPQHF
V: TRBV20-1; size: .; D: TRBD2; J: TRBJ2-2; DNA: TGCAGTGCTAGAAACCTAGCGGGTCTGAACACCGGGGAGCTGTTTTTT; CDR3: CSARNLAGLNTGELFF
V: TRBV7-9; size: .; D: .; J: TRBJ2-2; DNA: TGTGCCAGCAGCTTAAGTGGGGATACCGGGGAGCTGTTTTTT; CDR3: CASSLSGDTGELFF
V: TRBV10-3; size: .; D: .; J: TRBJ1-5; DNA: TGTGCCATCAGTGGGGCTGATCGTGGCAATCAGCCCCAGCATTTT; CDR3: CAISGADRGNQPQHF
V: TRBV20-1; size: few; D: .; J: TRBJ2-5; DNA: TGCAGTGCTGGGAAGGAGACCCAGTACTTC; CDR3: CSAGKETQYF
V: TRBV7-2; size: .; D: .; J: TRBJ2-3; DNA: TGTGCCAGCAGCGGGTTTACGGATACGCAGTATTTT; CDR3: CASSGFTDTQYF
V: TRBV20-1; size: .; D: .; J: TRBJ1-5; DNA: TGCAGTGCTAGAGCTGGACAGCTAAATCAGCCCCAGCATTTT; CDR3: CSARAGQLNQPQHF
V: TRBV20-1; size: few; D: .; J: TRBJ2-7; DNA: TGCAGTGCTCCCGACAGGCTCGGGGGTTACGAGCAGTACTTC; CDR3: CSAPDRLGGYEQYF
V: TRBV15; size: few; D: .; J: TRBJ1-2; DNA: TGTGCCACCAGCAGGGACCGAGCTAACTATGGCTACACCTTC; CDR3: CATSRDRANYGYTF
V: TRBV6-5; size: few; D: .; J: TRBJ1-2; DNA: TGTGCCAGCAGTTACTTACCTCGTGGGGCCCGGGCGGCTGGCTACACCTTC; CDR3: CASSYLPRGARAAGYTF
V: TRBV19; size: few; D: .; J: TRBJ1-2; DNA: TGTGCCAGTAGTCGATCCCCCAGGATCCCTGGCTACACCTTC; CDR3: CASSRSPRIPGYTF
V: TRBV18; size: .; D: TRBD2; J: TRBJ2-7; DNA: TGTGCCAGCTCGCCACTAGCGGGAGGTACCTACGAGCAGTACTTC; CDR3: CASSPLAGGTYEQYF
V: TRBV6-5; size: .; D: .; J: TRBJ2-7; DNA: TGTGCCAGCAGTTACTCTCGTGGGGACTACGAGCAGTACTTC; CDR3: CASSYSRGDYEQYF
V: TRBV5-5; size: once; D: .; J: TRBJ1-2; DNA: TGTGCCAGCAGCTTAGACCGGACTGACGGGTTGGGTGGCTACACCTTC; CDR3: CASSLDRTDGLGGYTF
V: TRBV24-1; size: .; D: .; J: TRBJ1-5; DNA: TGTGCCACCAGTGAGGGATCGGGCCTGGGCAATCAGCCCCAGCATTTT; CDR3: CATSEGSGLGNQPQHF
V: TRBV28; size: .; D: .; J: TRBJ1-5; DNA: TGTGCCAGCAGTTTCAGCAATCAGCCCCAGCATTTT; CDR3: CASSFSNQPQHF
V: TRBV19; size: few; D: .; J: TRBJ2-7; DNA: TGTGCCAGTAGTATCACGGGGGAACTCAACTACGAGCAGTACTTC; CDR3: CASSITGELNYEQYF
V: TRBV4-2; size: .; D: .; J: TRBJ1-2; DNA: TGTGCCAGCAGCCAAGAGCCTACATGGGGAAAGGACTATGGCTACACCTTC; CDR3: CASSQEPTWGKDYGYTF
V: TRBV7-9; size: .; D: .; J: TRBJ2-3; DNA: TGTGCCAGCAACGACAGGTTAGCAGGGGGCACAGATACGCAGTATTTT; CDR3: CASNDRLAGGTDTQYF
V: TRBV6-1; size: .; D: .; J: TRBJ2-5; DNA: TGTGCCAGCAGCCGGGGACTCCAAGAGACCCAGTACTTC; CDR3: CASSRGLQETQYF
V: TRBV6-4; size: .; D: .; J: TRBJ2-6; DNA: TGTGCCAGCAGTGATCAAGGGTTTGGGTCTGGGGCCAACGTCCTGACTTTC; CDR3: CASSDQGFGSGANVLTF
V: TRBV15; size: .; D: TRBD1; J: TRBJ1-1; DNA: TGTGCCACCGCCGGTAGGGGGACAGAGACGAACACTGAAGCTTTCTTT; CDR3: CATAGRGTETNTEAFF
V: TRBV7-9; size: .; D: .; J: TRBJ2-1; DNA: TGTGCCAGCAGACGATACCCGACAGGGAGGAATGAGCAGTTCTTC; CDR3: CASRRYPTGRNEQFF
V: TRBV18; size: .; D: .; J: TRBJ1-2; DNA: TGTGCCAGCTCACCCGTGCTCGCGGCTCGAGGCTACACCTTC; CDR3: CASSPVLAARGYTF
V: TRBV20-1; size: few; D: .; J: TRBJ1-4; DNA: TGCAGTGCTAGAGATTTAGGGGAAGGGGAACTGTTTTTT; CDR3: CSARDLGEGELFF
V: TRBV28; size: few; D: .; J: TRBJ1-5; DNA: TGTGCCAGCAGCGACTACAGGGATCAGCCCCAGCATTTT; CDR3: CASSDYRDQPQHF
V: TRBV18; size: .; D: .; J: TRBJ2-1; DNA: TGTGCCAGCTCACCACCGTTCGGGACCGTCAATGAGCAGTTCTTC; CDR3: CASSPPFGTVNEQFF
V: TRBV27; size: .; D: .; J: TRBJ2-5; DNA: TGTGCCAGCGCGATAACAATCCAAGAGACCCAGTACTTC; CDR3: CASAITIQETQYF